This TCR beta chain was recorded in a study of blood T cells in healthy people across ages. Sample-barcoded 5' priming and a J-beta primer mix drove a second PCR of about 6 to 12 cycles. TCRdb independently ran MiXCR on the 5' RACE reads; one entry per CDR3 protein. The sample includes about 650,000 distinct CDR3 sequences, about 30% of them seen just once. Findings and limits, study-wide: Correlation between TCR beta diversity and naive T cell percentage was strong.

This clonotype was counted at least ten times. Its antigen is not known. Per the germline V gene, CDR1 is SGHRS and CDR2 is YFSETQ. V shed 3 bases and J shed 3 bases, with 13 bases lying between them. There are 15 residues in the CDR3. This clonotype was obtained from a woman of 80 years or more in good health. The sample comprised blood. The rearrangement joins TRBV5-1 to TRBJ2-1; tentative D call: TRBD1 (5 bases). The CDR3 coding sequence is TGCGCCAGCAGCTACGATGGGGCCGGCTACAATGAGCAGTTCTTC. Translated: CASSYDGAGYNEQFF.